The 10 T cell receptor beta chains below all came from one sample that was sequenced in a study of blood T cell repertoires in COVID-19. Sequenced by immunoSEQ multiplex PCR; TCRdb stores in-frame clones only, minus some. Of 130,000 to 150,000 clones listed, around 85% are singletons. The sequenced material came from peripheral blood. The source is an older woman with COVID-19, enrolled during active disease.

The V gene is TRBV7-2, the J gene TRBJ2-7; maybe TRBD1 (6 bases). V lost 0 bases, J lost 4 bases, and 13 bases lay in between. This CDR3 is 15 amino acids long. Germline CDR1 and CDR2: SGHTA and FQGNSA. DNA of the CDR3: TGTGCCAGCAGCTTAGCGTGGCTGGGGGCGTACGAGCAGTACTTC. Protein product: CASSLAWLGAYEQYF.

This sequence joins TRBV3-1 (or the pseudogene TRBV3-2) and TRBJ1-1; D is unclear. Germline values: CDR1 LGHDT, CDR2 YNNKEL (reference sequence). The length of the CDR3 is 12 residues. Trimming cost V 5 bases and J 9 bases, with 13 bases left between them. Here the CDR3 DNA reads TGTGCCAGCAGCAACCGGGAAACCAAAGCTTTCTTT. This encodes CASSNRETKAFF.

CDR3 in DNA: TGTGCCAGCAGTACTGGGACAGGGGGCGCCGGGACTGAAGCTTTCTTT. It codes for CASSTGTGGAGTEAFF. The chain employs TRBV5-6 and TRBJ1-1, with 12 bases matching TRBD1. The CDR3 covers 16 residues. Germline lookup yields CDR1 SGHDT and CDR2 YYEEEE. V was clipped by 5 bases and J by 5 bases; unmatched bases: 10.

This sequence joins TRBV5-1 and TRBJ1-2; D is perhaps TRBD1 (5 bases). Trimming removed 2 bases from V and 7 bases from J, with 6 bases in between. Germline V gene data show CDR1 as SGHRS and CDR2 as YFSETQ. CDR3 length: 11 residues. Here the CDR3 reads CASSFQGGYTF. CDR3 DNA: TGCGCCAGCAGCTTCCAGGGTGGCTACACCTTC.

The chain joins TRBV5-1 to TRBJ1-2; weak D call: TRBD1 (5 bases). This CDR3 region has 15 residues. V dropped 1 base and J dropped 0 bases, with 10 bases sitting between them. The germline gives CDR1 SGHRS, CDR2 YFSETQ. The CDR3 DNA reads TGCGCCAGCAGCTTGTCGACAGCCTCTAACTATGGCTACACCTTC. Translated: CASSLSTASNYGYTF. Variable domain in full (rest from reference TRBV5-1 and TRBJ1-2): KAGVTQTPRYLIKTRGQQVTLSCSPISGHRSVSWYQQTPGQGLQFLFEYFSETQRNKGNFPGRFSGRQFSNSRSEMNVSTLELGDSALYLCASSLSTASNYGYTFGSGTRLTVV.

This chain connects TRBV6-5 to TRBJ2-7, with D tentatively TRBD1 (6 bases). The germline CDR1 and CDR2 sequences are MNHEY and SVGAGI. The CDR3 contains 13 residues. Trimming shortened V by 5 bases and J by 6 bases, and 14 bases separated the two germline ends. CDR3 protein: CASSLYRDGEQYF. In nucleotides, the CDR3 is TGTGCCAGCAGTCTTTACAGGGATGGCGAGCAGTACTTC.

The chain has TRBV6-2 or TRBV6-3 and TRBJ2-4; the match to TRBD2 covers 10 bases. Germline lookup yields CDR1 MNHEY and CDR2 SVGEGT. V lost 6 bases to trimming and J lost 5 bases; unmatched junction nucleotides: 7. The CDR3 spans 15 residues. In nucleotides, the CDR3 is TGTGCCAGCAGCCTTAGCGGGGGGTCTCAAAACATTCAGTACTTC. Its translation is CASSLSGGSQNIQYF.

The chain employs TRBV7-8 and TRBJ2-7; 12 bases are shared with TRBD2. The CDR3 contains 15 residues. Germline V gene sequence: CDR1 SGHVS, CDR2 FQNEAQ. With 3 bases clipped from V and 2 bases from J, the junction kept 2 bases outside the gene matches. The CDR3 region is CASSFGTSGPYEQYF. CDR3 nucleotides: TGTGCCAGCAGCTTCGGGACTAGCGGGCCCTACGAGCAGTACTTC.

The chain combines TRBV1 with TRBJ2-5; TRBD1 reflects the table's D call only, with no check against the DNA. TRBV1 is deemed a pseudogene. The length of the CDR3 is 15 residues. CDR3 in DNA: TGCACCAGCAGCCATCCTCCCCACCAGTCAGAGACCCAGTACTTC. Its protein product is CTSSHPPHQSETQYF.

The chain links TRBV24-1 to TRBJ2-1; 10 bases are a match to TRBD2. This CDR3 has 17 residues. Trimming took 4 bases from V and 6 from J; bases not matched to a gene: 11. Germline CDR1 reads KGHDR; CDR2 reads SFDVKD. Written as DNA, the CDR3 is TGTGCCACCAGTGAGGTGCCGGGACTAGCGAATAGCAATGAGCAGTTCTTC. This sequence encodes CATSEVPGLANSNEQFF.